Below are 23 T cell receptor beta chains sequenced from a single sample in a study of regulatory T cells in long-lasting Graves disease. Time point noted: newly diagnosed GD, antithyroid drugs for less than 3 months. Making the TCR library involved RNA that had been extracted from PBMCs. CDR3-region Arm-PCR and iRepertoire HTBI primers produced the TCR beta libraries. TCRdb reprocessed the multiplex PCR reads via MiXCR and lists one record per CDR3 protein. The sample carries hundreds of thousands of distinct CDR3 sequences, over 15% recorded once. Another study also made use of these data, one on T cells in Graves' hyperthyroidism and ophthalmopathy.

Specimen: peripheral blood mononuclear cells (PBMCs), collected at new diagnosis, from a patient treated with antithyroid drugs. The source is a middle-aged man with Graves disease.

This clonotype showed up many times. This rearrangement joins TRBV7-2 to TRBJ1-4, with a possible D match to TRBD1 (6 bases). The CDR3 contains 14 residues. CDR1 SGHTA and CDR2 FQGNSA come from the germline V gene. Trimming took off 5 bases at V and 7 bases at J, with 14 bases between the two ends. The CDR3 DNA reads TGTGCCAGCAGCCGACAGGTCCTAGGTGAAAAACTGTTTTTT. Encoded protein: CASSRQVLGEKLFF.

This clonotype was counted ten times or more. The chain is built from TRBV11-2 and TRBJ2-7, with D possibly being TRBD2 (6 bases). The V and J ends lost 3 bases and 6 bases respectively, with 15 bases between them. CDR3 size: 14 residues. Germline lookup yields CDR1 SGHAT and CDR2 FQNNGV. CDR3 coding DNA: TGTGCCAGCAGCTTGGGTTTGGGACTTTTCGAGCAGTACTTC. Translating it yields CASSLGLGLFEQYF.

At least ten counts were recorded for this clonotype. The V gene is TRBV30, the J gene TRBJ1-6; weak D call: TRBD1 (5 bases). The germline V gene has CDR1 GTSNPN and CDR2 SVGIG (reference sequence). With 0 bases removed from V and 9 bases from J, the gap between germline ends came to 15 bases. The CDR3 extends over 15 amino acids. The CDR3 here is CAWSVLRGYGSPLHF. DNA of the CDR3: TGTGCCTGGAGTGTACTGAGGGGTTATGGTTCACCCCTCCACTTT. The full variable domain, completed using reference TRBV30 and TRBJ1-6, is SQTIHQWPATLVQPVGSPLSLECTVEGTSNPNLYWYRQAAGRGLQLLFYSVGIGQISSEVPQNLSASRPQDRQFILSSKKLLLSDSGFYLCAWSVLRGYGSPLHFGNGTRLTVT.

The sample holds a few counts of this clonotype. V gene TRBV4-3 combines with J gene TRBJ1-5; no firm D call. The CDR3 extends over 13 amino acids. V lost 4 bases and J 6 bases, leaving 10 bases between the germline ends. CDR1 is LGHNA and CDR2 is YSLEER in the germline V gene. CDR3 protein: CASSPDRFQPQHF. The DNA of the CDR3 is TGCGCCAGCAGCCCGGATAGGTTTCAGCCCCAGCATTTT.

Ten or more counts support this clonotype. The rearrangement joins TRBV7-2 to TRBJ2-3; perhaps TRBD2 as D (6 bases). Trimming took off 1 base at V and 6 bases at J, with 11 bases between the two ends. The CDR3 is 14 amino acids. The germline CDR1 and CDR2 sequences are SGHTA and FQGNSA. The DNA of the CDR3 is TGTGCCAGCAGCTTAGGGCCTAGCGCCGATACGCAGTATTTT. The encoded protein is CASSLGPSADTQYF.

Ten or more counts support this clonotype. For the CDR3, the DNA is TGCAGTGCTCAAGGACAGGGGGCTCGCACCGGGGAGCTGTTTTTT. It is translated as CSAQGQGARTGELFF. J is TRBJ2-2 and V is TRBV20-1; TRBD1 matches at 11 bases. CDR3 length equals 15 residues. After removal of 5 bases from V and 4 bases from J, the junction contained 6 bases not matched to a gene. Germline CDR1 and CDR2: DFQATT and SNEGSKA (reference sequence).

This clonotype occurred a few times. The chain combines TRBV30 with TRBJ1-5, with 10 bases identical to TRBD1. The end of the DNA fits TRBJ2-3 better, so the J call may be wrong. Germline V CDR1 and CDR2: GTSNPN, SVGIG (reference sequence). The CDR3 is 16 residues long. The CDR3: CAWSGWTGGSNQPQYF. The CDR3 nucleotides are TGTGCCTGGAGTGGGTGGACAGGGGGTAGCAATCAGCCCCAGTATTTT.

A few counts support this clonotype. This chain joins TRBV4-1 and TRBJ2-1, with D perhaps given as TRBD1 or TRBD2 (5 bases each). The CDR3 loop spans 17 amino acids. The germline V gene has CDR1 MGHRA and CDR2 YSYEKL. V lost 4 bases to trimming and J lost 7 bases, with 23 bases between them. The CDR3 spells CASSRGEGQGRWNEQFF. The CDR3 nucleotides read TGCGCCAGCAGCCGAGGGGAAGGGCAGGGTAGATGGAATGAGCAGTTCTTC.

This clonotype was counted at least ten times. The chain is built from TRBV5-1 and TRBJ2-3; 8 bases are a match to TRBD2. This CDR3 is 16 amino acids long. CDR1 is SGHRS and CDR2 is YFSETQ in the germline V gene. V shed 4 bases and J 4 bases; nucleotides not matched to a gene: 11. The CDR3 bases are TGCGCCAGCAGCGCCAGCGGGGGTCCCCCAGCAGATACGCAGTATTTT. This gives the protein CASSASGGPPADTQYF. Supplemented by reference TRBV5-1 and TRBJ2-3, the full variable domain reads KAGVTQTPRYLIKTRGQQVTLSCSPISGHRSVSWYQQTPGQGLQFLFEYFSETQRNKGNFPGRFSGRQFSNSRSEMNVSTLELGDSALYLCASSASGGPPADTQYFGPGTRLTVL.

This clonotype has ten or more counts. This sequence joins TRBV30 and TRBJ2-5; D is undetermined. Germline assignment: CDR1 GTSNPN and CDR2 SVGIG (reference sequence). V was cut by 0 bases and J by 3 bases, with 8 bases left in between. The CDR3 is 13 amino acids. The CDR3 bases are TGTGCCTGGAGTGTAGGGCCAGAAGAGACCCAGTACTTC. It translates to CAWSVGPEETQYF.

The chain combines TRBV27 with TRBJ2-7; D is tentatively TRBD1 or TRBD2 (6 bases each). The better agreement between TRBJ2-3 and the DNA end casts doubt on the J call. Germline V gene data show CDR1 as MNHEY and CDR2 as SMNVEV (reference sequence). The CDR3 contains 14 residues. The CDR3 region is CASSLWGRGDTQYF. The CDR3 DNA is TGTGCCAGCAGTTTATGGGGGCGGGGAGATACGCAGTATTTT.

The rearrangement links TRBV28 to TRBJ1-2; 8 bases line up with TRBD1. The CDR3 is made up of 13 amino acids. Trimming at V came to 4 bases and at J to 4 bases, leaving 2 bases not matched to a gene. Looked up from germline, CDR1 is MDHEN and CDR2 is SYDVKM. The CDR3 DNA reads TGTGCCAGCAGTTCAGGGGGCAGCTATGGCTACACCTTC. Translation: CASSSGGSYGYTF.

Note on this clonotype: A read error may explain this, as a much larger clone is one base away. The chain is built from TRBV11-2 and TRBJ2-3, with D perhaps matching TRBD1 or TRBD2 (5 bases each). V dropped 1 base and J dropped 2 bases, with 13 bases sitting between them. Germline V CDR1 and CDR2: SGHAT, FQNNGV. The CDR3 extends over 16 amino acids. CDR3 protein: CASSLGGPAVTDTQYF. In DNA form, the CDR3 reads TGTGCCAGCAGCTTAGGGGGACCAGCGGTCACAGATACGCAGTATTTT.

This clonotype appeared many times. The chain joins TRBV6-1 to TRBJ1-5; TRBD1 agrees at 10 bases. The germline V gene encodes CDR1 MNHNS and CDR2 SASEGT. J lost 7 bases, V lost 6 bases, and 3 bases had no gene match. The CDR3 runs 13 residues. The CDR3 here is CASRGDRGQPQHF. DNA for the CDR3: TGTGCCAGCAGGGGGGACAGGGGACAGCCCCAGCATTTT.

This clonotype was seen a handful of times. V and J are TRBV24-1 and TRBJ2-1; weak D call: TRBD2 (6 bases). CDR3 size: 16 residues. Germline values: CDR1 KGHDR, CDR2 SFDVKD. Between the trimmed V and J ends, which lost 2 bases and 0 bases, there was a span of 10 bases. CDR3 sequence (DNA): TGTGCCACCAGTGATTCGAGCGGGCGCTCCTACAATGAGCAGTTCTTC. Translated, it gives CATSDSSGRSYNEQFF.

Ten or more counts support this clonotype. The rearrangement uses TRBV2 and TRBJ1-5; D is possibly TRBD1 (5 bases). The CDR3 consists of 14 residues. CDR1 and CDR2 from the germline V gene are SNHLY and FYNNEI. Trimming cost V 6 bases and J 3 bases, with 12 bases left between them. The CDR3 coding sequence is TGTGCCAGCAGCGCCGACAGTTACAATCAGCCCCAGCATTTT. This translates into CASSADSYNQPQHF. The variable domain in full, completed from reference TRBV2 and TRBJ1-5, reads EPEVTQTPSHQVTQMGQEVILRCVPISNHLYFYWYRQILGQKVEFLVSFYNNEISEKSEIFDDQFSVERPDGSNFTLKIRSTKLEDSAMYFCASSADSYNQPQHFGDGTRLSIL.

This clonotype was detected many times. The rearrangement joins TRBV9 to TRBJ2-7; 7 bases agree with TRBD1. The trim removed 4 bases at V and 3 bases at J, leaving 7 bases unmatched. The CDR3 extends over 14 amino acids. CDR1 and CDR2 from the germline V gene are SGDLS and YYNGEE. CDR3 residues: CASSLGGQNYEQYF. CDR3 coding DNA: TGTGCCAGCAGCTTAGGGGGACAGAACTACGAGCAGTACTTC.

At least ten counts were recorded for this clonotype. CDR3 in DNA: TGCGCCAGCAGCTTGGTACAGGGCAACGAGCAGTACTTC. Amino acid sequence: CASSLVQGNEQYF. The chain carries TRBV5-1 and TRBJ2-7, with D maybe TRBD1 (6 bases). The CDR3 is made up of 13 amino acids. CDR1 is SGHRS and CDR2 is YFSETQ in the germline V gene. Trimming removed 0 bases from V and 5 bases from J, with 9 bases in between.

A word on this clonotype: A much larger clone differs from this one at a single base, so this may be a read error. As the CDR3 is not closed by the conserved phenylalanine or tryptophan, this likely results from a read error. The chain carries TRBV7-2 and TRBJ2-7; TRBD2 matches 10 bases. The V and J ends lost 5 bases and 5 bases, in that order; junction bases with no gene match: 9. Germline CDR1 reads SGHTA; CDR2 reads FQGNSA. The CDR3 has 15 amino acids. Here the CDR3 DNA reads TGTGCCAGCAGCCCCCAAAGCGGGGGGGGCCACGAGCAGTACCTC. This encodes CASSPQSGGGHEQYL.

This clonotype was detected many times. V gene TRBV6-1 combines with J gene TRBJ1-1, with a tentative D call TRBD1 (5 bases). Trimming cost V 4 bases and J 1 base, with 10 bases left between them. Germline CDR1 MNHNS, CDR2 SASEGT. There are 14 residues in the CDR3. This CDR3 is CASSAEGRNTEAFF. The CDR3 DNA is TGTGCCAGCAGTGCGGAGGGACGGAACACTGAAGCTTTCTTT.

This rearrangement joins TRBV30 to TRBJ1-2, with 7 bases fitting TRBD1. J lost 4 bases, V lost 0 bases, and 5 bases had no gene match. This CDR3 region has 14 residues. CDR1 GTSNPN and CDR2 SVGIG come from the germline V gene (reference sequence). This chain's CDR3 is CAWSVRGGGYGYTF. CDR3 in DNA: TGTGCCTGGAGTGTACGAGGGGGCGGCTATGGCTACACCTTC.

The gene calls are TRBV6-1 and TRBJ2-7, with no clear D. The germline V gene has CDR1 MNHNS and CDR2 SASEGT. The CDR3 has 12 residues. V was shortened by 0 bases and J by 2 bases, with 2 bases between the two germline ends. CDR3 DNA sequence: TGTGCCAGCAGTGAAGCGCCCTACGAGCAGTACTTC. Protein: CASSEAPYEQYF.

The chain carries TRBV20-1 and TRBJ2-7; maybe TRBD2 (6 bases). This CDR3 is built from 15 residues. CDR1 is DFQATT and CDR2 is SNEGSKA in the germline V gene (reference sequence). Trimming took off 0 bases at V and 2 bases at J, with 14 bases between the two ends. CDR3 loop: CSARDWRSGPYEQYF. CDR3 DNA sequence: TGCAGTGCTAGAGATTGGCGGAGCGGGCCCTACGAGCAGTACTTC.